This T cell receptor beta chain was documented in a study of control samples from healthy donors and cancer patients. In germline, CDR1 is MNHNY, CDR2 SVGAGI (reference sequence). This CDR3 spans 16 amino acids. V lost 7 bases, J lost 6 bases, and 22 bases lay in between. Some clones are missing from TCRdb's copy, which holds only in-frame ones; the method was immunoSEQ multiplex PCR. The sample comprises around 100,000 clones, roughly 92% of which are singletons, and under 4% rests with the top ten. The sequenced sample was blood. This TCR was recovered from a human donor in good health. The donor label of this sample is uncertain. The chain joins TRBV6-6 to TRBJ1-5; no firm D call. CDR3 DNA sequence: TGTGCCAGCACCTTAGGACCCAAGTTATTCTCTCAGCCCCAGCATTTT. Its protein product is CASTLGPKLFSQPQHF.